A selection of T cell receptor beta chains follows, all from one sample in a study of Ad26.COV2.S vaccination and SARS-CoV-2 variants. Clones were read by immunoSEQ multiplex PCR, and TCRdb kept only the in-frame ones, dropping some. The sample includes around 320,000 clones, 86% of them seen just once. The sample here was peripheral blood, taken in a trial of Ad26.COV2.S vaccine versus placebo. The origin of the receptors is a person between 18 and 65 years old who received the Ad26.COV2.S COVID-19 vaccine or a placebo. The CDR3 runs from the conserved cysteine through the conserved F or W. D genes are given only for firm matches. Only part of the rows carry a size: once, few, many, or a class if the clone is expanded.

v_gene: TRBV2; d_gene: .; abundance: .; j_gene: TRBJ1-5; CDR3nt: TGTGCCACCAAGGGGGGACAAGTGGGTGGCAATCAGCCCCAGCATTTT; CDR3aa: CATKGGQVGGNQPQHF
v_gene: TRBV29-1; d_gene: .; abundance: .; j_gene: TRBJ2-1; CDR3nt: TGCAGCGTGGGAGAGGAGCAGTTCTTC; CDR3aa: CSVGEEQFF
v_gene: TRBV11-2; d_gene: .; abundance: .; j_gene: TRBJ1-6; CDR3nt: TGTGCCAGCAGGCTGGGGGGGGCTAATTCACCCCTCCACTTT; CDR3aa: CASRLGGANSPLHF
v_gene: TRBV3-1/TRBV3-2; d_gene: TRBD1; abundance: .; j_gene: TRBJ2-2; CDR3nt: TGTGCCAGCAGAGTACAGGGGACAAACACCGGGGAGCTGTTTTTT; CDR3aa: CASRVQGTNTGELFF
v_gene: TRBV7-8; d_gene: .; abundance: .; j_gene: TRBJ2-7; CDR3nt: TGTGCCAGCAGCTTATCGGTTCGTGGGGAGACGAGTCGGCAGTACTTC; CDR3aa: CASSLSVRGETSRQYF
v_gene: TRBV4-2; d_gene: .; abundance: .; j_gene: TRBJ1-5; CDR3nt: TGTGCCAGCAGCCAAGGTCAAACAGGGCACAATCAGCCCCAGCATTTT; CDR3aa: CASSQGQTGHNQPQHF
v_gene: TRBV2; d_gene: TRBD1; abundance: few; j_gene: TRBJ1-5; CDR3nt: TGTGCCAGCAAGGAATGGACAGGGAGCAATCAGCCCCAGCATTTT; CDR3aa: CASKEWTGSNQPQHF
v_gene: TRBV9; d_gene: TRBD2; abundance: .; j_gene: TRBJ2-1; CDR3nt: TGTGCCAGCAGCGTAGATTCTGGACTAGCGGGGAATGAGCAGTTCTTC; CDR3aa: CASSVDSGLAGNEQFF
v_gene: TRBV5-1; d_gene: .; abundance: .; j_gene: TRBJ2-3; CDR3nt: TGCGCCAGCGGGGGTCGGGCTAACACAGATACGCAGTATTTT; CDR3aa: CASGGRANTDTQYF
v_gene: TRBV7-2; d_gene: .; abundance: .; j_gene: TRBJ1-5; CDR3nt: .; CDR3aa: CASSLFGPGVNQPQHF
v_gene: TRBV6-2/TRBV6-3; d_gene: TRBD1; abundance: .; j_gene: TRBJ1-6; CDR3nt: TGTGCCAGCAGTCCCGGACAGGGAAGCTCCTATAATTCACCCCTCCACTTT; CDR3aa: CASSPGQGSSYNSPLHF
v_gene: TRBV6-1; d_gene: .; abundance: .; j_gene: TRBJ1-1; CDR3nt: TGTGCCAGCAGTGACCCATCCGCCGTAGGGGCGGCTGAAGCTTTCTTT; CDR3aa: CASSDPSAVGAAEAFF
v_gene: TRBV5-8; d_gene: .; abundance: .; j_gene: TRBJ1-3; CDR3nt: TGTGCCAGCAGCTTGGGTAGCTCCTCGGGTGACACCATATATTTT; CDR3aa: CASSLGSSSGDTIYF
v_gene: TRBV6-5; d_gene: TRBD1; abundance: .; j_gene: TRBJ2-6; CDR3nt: TGTGCCAGCAATTCACAGGGGTCTGGGGCCAACGTCCTGACTTTC; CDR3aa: CASNSQGSGANVLTF
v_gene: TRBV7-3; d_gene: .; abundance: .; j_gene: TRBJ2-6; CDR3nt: TGTGCCAGCAGCTTGGGACCGTTCTCTGGGGCCAACGTCCTGACTTTC; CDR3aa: CASSLGPFSGANVLTF
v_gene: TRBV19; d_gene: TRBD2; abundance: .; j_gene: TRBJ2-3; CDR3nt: TGTGCCAGTATCCCTACGTTCGGGGGGAGCACAGATACGCAGTATTTT; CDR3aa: CASIPTFGGSTDTQYF
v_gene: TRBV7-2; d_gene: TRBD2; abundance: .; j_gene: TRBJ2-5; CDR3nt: TGTGCCAGCAGCCGGACTAGCGGGGGGGTTTTAGGAGAGACCCAGTACTTC; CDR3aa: CASSRTSGGVLGETQYF
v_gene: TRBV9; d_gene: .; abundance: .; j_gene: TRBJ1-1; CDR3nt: TGTGCCAGCAGCGTAAGCCAACAGGTAGAGGTTGGAGCTTTCTTT; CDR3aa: CASSVSQQVEVGAFF
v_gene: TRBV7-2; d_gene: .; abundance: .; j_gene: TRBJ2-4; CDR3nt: TGTGCCAGCAGCTTAGGGCCCGGCAGCCTGGCGGGAAACATTCAGTACTTC; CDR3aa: CASSLGPGSLAGNIQYF
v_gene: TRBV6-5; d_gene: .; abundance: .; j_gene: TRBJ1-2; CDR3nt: TGTGCCAGCAGTTACCAACAAGGTGGATTTGGCTACACCTTC; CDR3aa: CASSYQQGGFGYTF
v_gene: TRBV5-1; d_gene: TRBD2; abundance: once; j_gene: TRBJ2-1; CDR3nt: TGCGCCAGCAGCGCGCCACAACTAGCGGGGGGGCTTCCCTACAATGAGCAGTTCTTC; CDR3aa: CASSAPQLAGGLPYNEQFF
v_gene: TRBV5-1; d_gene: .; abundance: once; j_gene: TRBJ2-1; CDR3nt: TGCGCCAGCAGCCCCGGGCATACCGGCGTCCAGTTCTTC; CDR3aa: CASSPGHTGVQFF
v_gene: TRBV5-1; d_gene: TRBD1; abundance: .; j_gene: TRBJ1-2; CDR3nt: TGCGCCAGCAGCTATGGGCCGGGACAGAACTATGGCTACACCTTC; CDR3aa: CASSYGPGQNYGYTF
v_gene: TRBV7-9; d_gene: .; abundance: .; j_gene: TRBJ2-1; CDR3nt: TGTGCCAGCAGCTTACAGGGAAGCTCCTACAATGAGCAGTTCTTC; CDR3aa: CASSLQGSSYNEQFF
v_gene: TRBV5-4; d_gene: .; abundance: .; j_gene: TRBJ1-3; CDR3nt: TGTGCCAGCAGTTATGGGGACACCATATATTTT; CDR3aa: CASSYGDTIYF
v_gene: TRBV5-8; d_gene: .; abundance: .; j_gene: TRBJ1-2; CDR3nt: TGTGCCAGCAGCTTTGTAGGAAACCTTAACTATGGCTACACCTTC; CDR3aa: CASSFVGNLNYGYTF
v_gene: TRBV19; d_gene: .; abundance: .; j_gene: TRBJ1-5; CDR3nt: TGTGCCAGTAGAGACCTTAGTCAGCCCCAGCATTTT; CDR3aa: CASRDLSQPQHF
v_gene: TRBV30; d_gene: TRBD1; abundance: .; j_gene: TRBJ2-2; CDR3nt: TGTGCCTGGAAACGACAGGGGGTAGGGGAGCTGTTTTTT; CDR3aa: CAWKRQGVGELFF
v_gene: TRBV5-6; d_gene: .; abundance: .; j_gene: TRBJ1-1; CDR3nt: TGTGCCAGCAGCTTGGCCCCAGAGAACACTGAAGCTTTCTTT; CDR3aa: CASSLAPENTEAFF
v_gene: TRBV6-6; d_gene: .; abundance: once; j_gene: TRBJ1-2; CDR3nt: TGTGCCAGCAGTCCTACTCTCGGGGGAGGGTCGTCGGGTGGCTACACCTTC; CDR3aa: CASSPTLGGGSSGGYTF
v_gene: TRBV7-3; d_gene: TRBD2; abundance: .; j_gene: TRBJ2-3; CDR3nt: TGTGCCAGCAGTCTAGCGGCCACAGATACGCAGTATTTT; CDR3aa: CASSLAATDTQYF
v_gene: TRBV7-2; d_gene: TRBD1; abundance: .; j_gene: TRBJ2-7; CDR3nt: TGTGCCAGCAGCTCAACCGGGACAGGGGACGAGCAGTACTTC; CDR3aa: CASSSTGTGDEQYF
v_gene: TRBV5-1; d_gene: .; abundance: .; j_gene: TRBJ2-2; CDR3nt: TGCGCCAGCAGCTTCAGAGTTTCAGGGGTCGCCACCGGGGAGCTGTTTTTT; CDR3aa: CASSFRVSGVATGELFF
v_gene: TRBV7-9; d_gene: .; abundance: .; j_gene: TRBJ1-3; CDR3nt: TGTGCCAGCAGCCGAGGGGTCTCTGGAAACACCATATATTTT; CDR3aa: CASSRGVSGNTIYF
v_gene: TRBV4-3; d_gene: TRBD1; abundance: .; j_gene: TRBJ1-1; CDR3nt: TGCGCCAGCAGCCAACAGGGGGGAGGCACTGAAGCTTTCTTT; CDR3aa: CASSQQGGGTEAFF
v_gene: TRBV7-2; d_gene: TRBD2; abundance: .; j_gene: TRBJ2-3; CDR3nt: TGTGCCAGCAGCTTATCTTATGGAGCGGGGGGGCGTTATACGCAGTATTTT; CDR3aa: CASSLSYGAGGRYTQYF
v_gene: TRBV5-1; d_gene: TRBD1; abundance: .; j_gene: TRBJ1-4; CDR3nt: TGCGCCAGCAGTCGGGACAGGGTGGATGAAAAACTGTTTTTT; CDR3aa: CASSRDRVDEKLFF
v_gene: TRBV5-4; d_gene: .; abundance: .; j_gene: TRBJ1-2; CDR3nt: TGTGCCAGCAGCTTGGACCGCTATGGCTACACCTTC; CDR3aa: CASSLDRYGYTF
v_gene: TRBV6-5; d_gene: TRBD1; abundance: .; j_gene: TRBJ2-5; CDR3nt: TGTGCCATCGGGGACAGGCAAGAGACCCAGTACTTC; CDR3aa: CAIGDRQETQYF
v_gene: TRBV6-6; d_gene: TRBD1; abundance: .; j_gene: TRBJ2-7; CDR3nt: TGTGCCAGCAGTTACCCGGACAGGGGAGCCTACGAGCAGTACTTC; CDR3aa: CASSYPDRGAYEQYF
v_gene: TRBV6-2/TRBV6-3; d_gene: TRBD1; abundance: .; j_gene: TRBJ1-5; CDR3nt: TGTGCCAGCAGTTACCGGGCGGGACAGGGGCCAGGGAGCAATCAGCCCCAGCATTTT; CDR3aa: CASSYRAGQGPGSNQPQHF
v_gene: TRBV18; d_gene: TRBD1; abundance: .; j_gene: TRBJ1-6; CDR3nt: TGTGCCAGCTCACCGCGGGGGACAGCGCTTAATTCACCCCTCCACTTT; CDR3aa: CASSPRGTALNSPLHF
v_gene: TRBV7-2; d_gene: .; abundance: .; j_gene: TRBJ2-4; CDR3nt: TGTGCCAGCAGCTTCAGGGGGGACATTCAGTACTTC; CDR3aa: CASSFRGDIQYF
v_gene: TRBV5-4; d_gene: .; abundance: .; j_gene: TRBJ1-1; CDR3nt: TGTGCCAGCAGCTCTGGGACGGCGATGAACACTGAAGCTTTCTTT; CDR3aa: CASSSGTAMNTEAFF
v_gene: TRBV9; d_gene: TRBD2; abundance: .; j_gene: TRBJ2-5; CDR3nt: TGTGCCAGCAGCCTGGGGGGGACTCCCGCTGGAGAGACCCAGTACTTC; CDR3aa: CASSLGGTPAGETQYF
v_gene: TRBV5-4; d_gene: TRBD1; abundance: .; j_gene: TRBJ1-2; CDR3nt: TGTGCCAGCAGCTCGAAGGACAGGGGTGATGGCTACACCTTC; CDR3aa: CASSSKDRGDGYTF
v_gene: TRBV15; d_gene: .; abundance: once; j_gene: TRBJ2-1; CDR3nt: TGTGCCACCAGCAGAGCACAGGTCTCCTACAATGAGCAGTTCTTC; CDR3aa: CATSRAQVSYNEQFF